These T cell receptor beta chains were read from a single sample in a study of molecular identifiers for immune sequencing clone quantification. TCRdb reprocessed the PCR reads via MiXCR and lists one record per CDR3 protein. Seen here are about 640,000 distinct CDR3 sequences, about 20% observed once, and the top ten hold roughly 0.85%. Sequenced: naive CD8+ T cells from blood, with Jurkat cell RNA spiked in. These receptors were taken from a human donor in good health. Some libraries in this study had Jurkat cell RNA spiked in. Each CDR3 is given without its conserved first and last residue. D genes are given only for firm matches.

v_gene,d_gene,j_gene,CDR3aa
TRBV12-3/TRBV12-4,-,TRBJ1-2,ASSGDNYGYT
TRBV12-3/TRBV12-4,-,TRBJ1-1,ASSFSSGISEAF
TRBV20-1,TRBD2,TRBJ2-7,SARDTGLAGRSSYEQY
TRBV11-1,-,TRBJ2-7,ASSLYSGQYYEQY
TRBV4-3,-,TRBJ2-1,ASSQDNDYNEQF
TRBV14,-,TRBJ2-1,ASSRDLYNEQF
TRBV28,TRBD2,TRBJ2-1,ASSSPFGSGSGNEQF
TRBV7-9,TRBD2,TRBJ2-3,ASSLPTGLAGFADTQY
TRBV5-8,-,TRBJ2-5,ASSLGPIRETQY
TRBV4-3,-,TRBJ1-2,ASSPSSHATYYGYT
TRBV29-1,TRBD2,TRBJ2-7,SVEGTSGGWEQY
TRBV7-8,-,TRBJ2-7,ASSLGSTNYEQY
TRBV20-1,-,TRBJ1-1,SAREPGAVNTEAF
TRBV28,-,TRBJ2-7,ASSIRGNEQY
TRBV30,-,TRBJ2-2,AWTQMNTGELF
TRBV5-6,TRBD2,TRBJ2-7,ASSPRSGLARYEQY
TRBV27,-,TRBJ2-7,ASSGTRPIYSYEQY
TRBV11-2,-,TRBJ1-1,ASSSWEKAF
TRBV6-9,-,TRBJ1-5,ASSYFWQPQH
TRBV11-2,-,TRBJ2-1,ASSLNQRYNEQF
TRBV6-5,-,TRBJ2-1,ASRGGQSSYNEQF
TRBV12-3/TRBV12-4,-,TRBJ1-4,ASSFWGTNEKLF
TRBV27,-,TRBJ1-6,ASSLSRGSYNSPLH
TRBV13,-,TRBJ2-7,ASSLFERDPYEQY
TRBV11-2,TRBD2,TRBJ2-7,AGSATSGGDYEQY
TRBV4-1,-,TRBJ2-5,ASSQVGEGDQETQY
TRBV12-3/TRBV12-4,-,TRBJ1-1,ASSFGINTEAF
TRBV27,-,TRBJ1-4,ASKWAAANEKLF
TRBV4-3,TRBD2,TRBJ2-3,ASSHWEGSTDTQY
TRBV2,-,TRBJ1-6,ASSEPVSYNSPLH
TRBV29-1,-,TRBJ2-7,SVSLWSSYEQY
TRBV13,TRBD1,TRBJ2-2,ASSPGTAVPPTGELF
TRBV7-2,-,TRBJ2-1,ASSGQEDNEQF
TRBV5-4,TRBD2,TRBJ2-7,ASSLKGLAGPGYEQY
TRBV28,-,TRBJ2-1,ASSLLGASSYNEQF
TRBV6-2/TRBV6-3,-,TRBJ1-5,ASSYSTGNQPQH
TRBV11-2,-,TRBJ2-7,ASSLVPDSYEQY
TRBV13,TRBD2,TRBJ2-3,ASSSTLAGGEKSTDTQY
TRBV6-5,TRBD1,TRBJ1-1,ASSYLQGVGVEAF
TRBV19,-,TRBJ1-6,ASSMGPGLRYSPLH
TRBV6-1,TRBD1,TRBJ2-5,AGSGGGQGAPETQY
TRBV7-6,-,TRBJ2-1,ASSQDYPNEQF
TRBV27,-,TRBJ2-1,ASSSYQGSYNEQF
TRBV12-3/TRBV12-4,-,TRBJ2-1,ASNPGGNEQF
TRBV29-1,-,TRBJ1-2,SVEDRASYGYT
TRBV7-4,-,TRBJ1-3,ASSPYCVTGNTIY
TRBV7-9,-,TRBJ2-7,ASSPTGSSYEQH
TRBV2,-,TRBJ2-3,ASSEAGDLDTQY
TRBV5-6,TRBD2,TRBJ2-1,ASSLESGGATYNEQF
TRBV5-6,TRBD1,TRBJ2-7,ASSPSTGPGEQY
TRBV7-6,TRBD2,TRBJ2-3,ASSNRLAGENTDTQY